One and the same sample provided the 27 T cell receptor beta chains below, sequenced in a study of T cells expressing NK-cell markers. Following a re-call of the 5' RACE reads, TCRdb has one entry per CDR3 protein and lacks DNA. The table lists some 140,000 distinct CDR3 sequences. The sample taken for sequencing was blood T cells: a sorted CD56 or NKG2C T cell subset, CD4+ or CD8+ T cells, or bulk PBMC T cells (not recorded which). These receptors were obtained from a woman in her fifties or sixties in good health.

The V and J genes are TRBV2 and TRBJ1-2; as DNA is missing, the TRBD1 call by TCRdb cannot be tested. CDR3 length: 13 amino acids. Per germline, CDR1 SNHLY and CDR2 FYNNEI. The CDR3 reads CASTQDRRYGYTF.

The V call is TRBV29-1, the J call TRBJ2-3; the D gene TCRdb calls, TRBD2, cannot be checked with no DNA. The CDR3 is 15 residues long. Germline V gives CDR1 SQVTM, CDR2 ANQGSEA. CDR3 sequence: CSGQVVAGPRDTQYF.

This chain joins TRBV2 and TRBJ1-1; TCRdb reports TRBD1, a call that lacks DNA to check it against. Germline CDR1 and CDR2: SNHLY and FYNNEI. This CDR3 is 17 amino acids long. CDR3 loop: CASSEVPTGLGGTEAFF.

The chain couples TRBV27 to TRBJ2-3; TCRdb picks TRBD2, but there is no DNA to check that call. Germline assignment: CDR1 MNHEY and CDR2 SMNVEV (reference sequence). This CDR3 spans 16 amino acids. The CDR3 loop reads CASSSRTSGDTDTQYF.

The V call is TRBV12-3 or TRBV12-4, the J call TRBJ2-7; no DNA is available, so the TRBD1 call from TCRdb remains unchecked. There are 13 residues in the CDR3. The CDR3 loop reads CASSQGRASEQYF.

The V call is TRBV27, the J call TRBJ2-1; TCRdb's D gene call, TRBD2, goes unchecked for lack of DNA. There are 15 residues in the CDR3. Per germline, CDR1 MNHEY and CDR2 SMNVEV (reference sequence). This CDR3 reads CASSFIGGQMDEQFF.

CDR3 region: CATSRGLAGPDEQFF. The V and J genes are TRBV15 and TRBJ2-1; TCRdb picks TRBD2, but there is no DNA to check that call. Germline V lookup: CDR1 LNHNV, CDR2 YYDKDF (reference sequence). The CDR3 has 15 residues.

The CDR3 protein is CASSVATSGVQETQYF. This chain joins TRBV9 and TRBJ2-5; the TCRdb D gene call, TRBD2, has no DNA to confirm it. Germline CDR1 SGDLS, CDR2 YYNGEE. This CDR3 spans 16 amino acids.

The V gene is TRBV15, the J gene TRBJ1-5. Germline assignment: CDR1 LNHNV and CDR2 YYDKDF (reference sequence). The CDR3 contains 15 residues. This CDR3 is CATSRVEGNWQPQHF.

V usage is TRBV7-6 and J usage is TRBJ2-2; TCRdb proposes TRBD1, but this gene call is untestable without DNA. The CDR3 covers 16 residues. Germline CDR1 reads SGHVS; CDR2 reads FNYEAQ. The CDR3 loop reads CASSLHWGLNTGELFF. Using reference TRBV7-6 and TRBJ2-2 for the parts outside the CDR3, the full variable domain is GAGVSQSPRYKVTKRGQDVALRCDPISGHVSLYWYRQALGQGPEFLTYFNYEAQQDKSGLPNDRFSAERPEGSISTLTIQRTEQRDSAMYRCASSLHWGLNTGELFFGEGSRLTVL.

The chain employs TRBV12-3 or TRBV12-4 and TRBJ2-3. This CDR3 has 14 residues. CDR3 sequence: CASSLIQDLDTQYF.

CDR3 residues: CASSLIGPGEIGGYTF. The chain combines TRBV7-3 with TRBJ1-2; TCRdb gives TRBD1 as the D gene, but with no DNA this cannot be confirmed. Germline values: CDR1 SGHTA, CDR2 FQGTGA. The CDR3 spans 16 residues.

The rearrangement uses TRBV5-1 and TRBJ2-7; TCRdb lists TRBD1, though no DNA is available to test this call. The CDR3 spans 15 residues. The germline V gene encodes CDR1 SGHRS and CDR2 YFSETQ. CDR3 region: CASSTGQGYSYEQYF.

This rearrangement joins TRBV5-1 to TRBJ2-7; the D gene TCRdb calls, TRBD1, cannot be checked with no DNA. This CDR3 spans 15 amino acids. Germline V gives CDR1 SGHRS, CDR2 YFSETQ. The CDR3 sequence: CASSSGTGRLYEQYF.

V is TRBV10-1 and J is TRBJ2-1; TCRdb's assignment of TRBD1 cannot be checked, as there is no DNA. This CDR3 region has 15 residues. The V gene's germline CDR1 is WNHNN and CDR2 SYGVQD (reference sequence). The CDR3 protein is CASSPTGREGNEQFF.

The genes are TRBV30 and TRBJ2-1. Germline V gene data show CDR1 as GTSNPN and CDR2 as SVGIG (reference sequence). CDR3 length equals 12 residues. CDR3 amino acids: CAWTEGLNEQFF. The whole variable domain, filled in from reference TRBV30 and TRBJ2-1, reads SQTIHQWPATLVQPVGSPLSLECTVEGTSNPNLYWYRQAAGRGLQLLFYSVGIGQISSEVPQNLSASRPQDRQFILSSKKLLLSDSGFYLCAWTEGLNEQFFGPGTRLTVL.

The rearrangement links TRBV6-5 to TRBJ1-2; TCRdb indicates TRBD1, and absent DNA this call remains unverified. Germline CDR1 reads MNHEY; CDR2 reads SVGAGI. There are 15 residues in the CDR3. The CDR3 spells CASSWGRGSGYGYTF.

The chain couples TRBV4-1 to TRBJ2-7; with no DNA, the TCRdb D assignment of TRBD1 cannot be verified. The V gene's germline CDR1 is MGHRA and CDR2 YSYEKL. The CDR3 is 13 amino acids. The CDR3 reads CASSGPTGEEQYF.

CDR3 sequence reads: CASVGGAPFTDTQYF. The chain carries TRBV19 and TRBJ2-3; the D gene TCRdb calls, TRBD1, cannot be checked with no DNA. This CDR3 region has 15 residues. Germline V lookup: CDR1 LNHDA, CDR2 SQIVND (reference sequence).

The chain has TRBV4-1 and TRBJ1-1; the D call of TRBD1 rests on TCRdb alone, since no DNA is present to check it. The CDR3 loop spans 17 amino acids. Germline CDR1 is MGHRA and CDR2 is YSYEKL. The CDR3 region is CASSQDPASVVGTEAFF.

This chain joins TRBV12-5 and TRBJ2-1; TCRdb selects TRBD1, and the lack of DNA leaves this call unchecked. CDR1 is LGHNT and CDR2 is FRNRAP in the germline V gene. The CDR3 loop spans 14 amino acids. CDR3 in amino acids: CASGPGTPLNEQFF.

The chain carries TRBV7-9 and TRBJ2-1; TCRdb returns TRBD2, unconfirmable since there is no DNA. This CDR3 contains 15 residues. Germline CDR1 reads SEHNR; CDR2 reads FQNEAQ (reference sequence). CDR3 in amino acids: CASSLGTSGRGEQFF. Drawing the rest from reference TRBV7-9 and TRBJ2-1, the complete variable domain is DTGVSQNPRHKITKRGQNVTFRCDPISEHNRLYWYRQTLGQGPEFLTYFQNEAQLEKSRLLSDRFSAERPKGSFSTLEIQRTEQGDSAMYLCASSLGTSGRGEQFFGPGTRLTVL.

The V and J genes are TRBV4-1 and TRBJ2-2; lacking DNA, the TRBD2 call made by TCRdb goes unchecked. Germline assignment: CDR1 MGHRA and CDR2 YSYEKL. The CDR3 covers 20 residues. CDR3 residues: CASSQDSGGAGGPYTGELFF.

The V gene is TRBV7-2, the J gene TRBJ1-1; TCRdb designates TRBD1, a call that cannot be tested without DNA. The CDR3 sequence is 14 residues long. Germline loops: CDR1 SGHTA, CDR2 FQGNSA. CDR3 sequence: CASSLGGGSTEAFF.

This chain uses TRBV7-9 with TRBJ2-3; TCRdb's D gene call, TRBD2, goes unchecked for lack of DNA. The CDR3 covers 19 residues. The germline gives CDR1 SEHNR, CDR2 FQNEAQ (reference sequence). The CDR3 spells CASSHHGAGGDRGTDTQYF.

The V call is TRBV7-9, the J call TRBJ2-7; the TCRdb D gene call, TRBD1, has no DNA to confirm it. From germline, CDR1 is SEHNR and CDR2 FQNEAQ (reference sequence). The CDR3 runs to 15 residues. The CDR3 sequence is CASSIPTRDPEEQYF.

This rearrangement joins TRBV7-9 to TRBJ2-7. Germline V gene sequence: CDR1 SEHNR, CDR2 FQNEAQ (reference sequence). The CDR3 extends over 12 amino acids. CDR3 in amino acids: CASSLMGSEQYF.